The 30 T cell receptor beta chains reported below all come from one sample, sequenced in a study of T-cell reconstitution after alpha-beta-depleted transplantation in children. Preparation of the TCRbeta library involved a method that used unique molecular identifiers. MiXCR, run by TCRdb on the PCR reads, gives a single entry per CDR3 protein. The data show fewer than 250,000 distinct CDR3 sequences, approximately 17% seen once. Specimen: PBMCs, mostly from graft donor cells, collected 360 days after TCRalphabeta/CD19-depleted stem cell transplant. These TCRs come from a male patient aged 2-9 years who had a stem cell transplant for acute lymphoblastic leukemia, so the T cells may come from the graft donor.

This clonotype has at least ten counts. The CDR3 DNA follows: TGTGCCAGCAGTTTAATTGGGGGCGTCGTCTCCTACGAGCAGTACTTC. Its translation: CASSLIGGVVSYEQYF. The chain recombines TRBV28 with TRBJ2-7; possible D gene TRBD1, 6 bases. The CDR3 loop spans 16 amino acids. Germline V gives CDR1 MDHEN, CDR2 SYDVKM. V gave up 2 bases and J gave up 0 bases, with 14 bases separating them.

V gene TRBV28 combines with J gene TRBJ2-7, with TRBD2 identical over 11 bases. Germline V gene sequence: CDR1 MDHEN, CDR2 SYDVKM. Trimming took 6 bases from V and 2 from J; bases not matched to a gene: 12. The CDR3 is 17 amino acids. DNA for the CDR3: TGTGCCAGCAGGCTCCCGGGACTAGCGGTTCCTCCCTACGAGCAGTACTTC. Translating gives CASRLPGLAVPPYEQYF.

This clonotype has only one observation. The rearrangement uses TRBV10-3 and TRBJ2-7; 8 positions agree with TRBD1. J lost 3 bases, V lost 7 bases, and 17 bases had no gene match. CDR3 size: 17 residues. Germline V lookup: CDR1 ENHRY, CDR2 SYGVKD. This chain's CDR3 is CAITEGTGFTGRYEQYF. As DNA, the CDR3 is TGTGCCATCACCGAAGGGACAGGTTTTACGGGTCGCTACGAGCAGTACTTC.

As to this clonotype: The junction does not match germline at one end; this may be a read error. V is TRBV9 and J is TRBJ1-2; no reliable D call. CDR1 SGDLS and CDR2 YYNGEE come from the germline V gene. The CDR3 consists of 15 residues. The CDR3 protein is CASSGSRLSKYGYTF. In nucleotides, the CDR3 is TGTGCCAGCAGCGGATCAAGGCTTTCTAAGTATGGCTACACCTTC.

This clonotype was recorded many times. V gene TRBV15 combines with J gene TRBJ2-3; possibly TRBD1 for D (5 bases). Between the trimmed V and J ends, which lost 2 bases and 4 bases, there was a span of 13 bases. Germline V gene data show CDR1 as LNHNV and CDR2 as YYDKDF (reference sequence). The CDR3 is 15 residues long. The CDR3 loop reads CATSRNPGRADTQYF. CDR3 coding DNA: TGTGCCACCAGCAGAAACCCAGGCAGGGCAGATACGCAGTATTTT.

The table lists this clonotype with a few counts. Written as DNA, the CDR3 is TGTGCCAGCAGCCAGGGAGGGGCCTATGGCTACACCTTC. It encodes CASSQGGAYGYTF. The V and J genes are TRBV4-2 and TRBJ1-2; D might be TRBD1 (5 bases). CDR3 size: 13 residues. CDR1 and CDR2 from the germline V gene are LGHNA and YNFKEQ. V was shortened by 3 bases and J by 4 bases, with 9 bases between the two germline ends.

The chain links TRBV12-3 or TRBV12-4 to TRBJ1-2; tentative D call: TRBD1 (6 bases). The CDR3 spans 11 residues. The ends were cut back, 5 bases at V and 5 bases at J, with 6 bases in the middle. CDR3 DNA: TGTGCCAGCAGTAGGGGGTATGGCTACACCTTC. Translating it yields CASSRGYGYTF.

In its sample, this clonotype was seen a few times. The CDR3 protein is CASSPGPDLEAFF. CDR3 in DNA: TGTGCCAGCTCGCCGGGACCCGACCTTGAAGCTTTCTTT. The V gene is TRBV18, the J gene TRBJ1-1; a weak D match, TRBD1 (5 bases). The V end was cut by 6 bases, the J end by 7 bases, with 15 bases between. Germline V gene sequence: CDR1 KGHSH, CDR2 LQKENI. The CDR3 loop spans 13 amino acids.

The chain carries TRBV2 and TRBJ2-7, with TRBD2 as a possible D gene (6 bases). The CDR3 loop spans 14 amino acids. The germline CDR1 and CDR2 sequences are SNHLY and FYNNEI. V gave up 8 bases and J gave up 4 bases, with 18 bases separating them. The DNA for the CDR3 is TGTGCCAGCCGGTATGGGAGGAATTTGTACGAGCAGTACTTC. Protein product: CASRYGRNLYEQYF.

V usage is TRBV6-1 and J usage is TRBJ1-1; D is uncertain. Trimming cost V 8 bases and J 8 bases, with 18 bases left between them. The germline V gene encodes CDR1 MNHNS and CDR2 SASEGT. The CDR3 has 13 residues. This chain's CDR3 is CASAPGGRAEAFF. The DNA of the CDR3 is TGTGCCAGCGCCCCGGGTGGCCGCGCGGAAGCTTTCTTT.

This clonotype was counted a few times. The chain combines TRBV27 with TRBJ2-3; 11 positions match TRBD2. CDR1 MNHEY and CDR2 SMNVEV come from the germline V gene (reference sequence). V lost 6 bases, J lost 4 bases, and 9 bases stayed unmatched. This CDR3 has 16 residues. The CDR3 region is CASSPYSGGAPDTQYF. In nucleotides, the CDR3 is TGTGCCAGCAGCCCGTATAGCGGGGGGGCCCCAGATACGCAGTATTTT.

This chain links TRBV20-1 with TRBJ2-7; D remains unclear. Trimming pared 5 bases from V and 3 bases from J, leaving 5 bases between. The CDR3 totals 10 residues. Germline values: CDR1 DFQATT, CDR2 SNEGSKA (reference sequence). The CDR3 region has the DNA TGCAGTGCTTGGGACTACGAGCAGTACTTC. This codes for CSAWDYEQYF.

This clonotype was seen more than once but under ten times. The J gene is TRBJ2-7, the V gene TRBV5-1; D remains unclear. The CDR3 contains 12 residues. Germline V gene data show CDR1 as SGHRS and CDR2 as YFSETQ. V gave up 2 bases and J gave up 4 bases, with 7 bases separating them. CDR3 sequence: CASSFIGYEQYF. The CDR3 DNA reads TGCGCCAGCAGCTTTATAGGATACGAGCAGTACTTC.

This clonotype turned up a few times. The V gene is TRBV7-9, the J gene TRBJ2-1; 8 bases agree with TRBD2. V shed 4 bases, J shed 8 bases, and the junction held 13 bases outside the gene matches. Germline V CDR1 and CDR2: SEHNR, FQNEAQ (reference sequence). The length of the CDR3 is 16 residues. This chain's CDR3 is CASSSPWTSTTHEQFF. The CDR3 DNA sequence: TGTGCCAGCAGCTCCCCCTGGACTAGCACGACCCATGAGCAGTTCTTC.

The CDR3 DNA sequence: TGTGCCAGCAGCCCCGGACAGGGGCGCTACGAGCAGTACTTC. Translating gives CASSPGQGRYEQYF. The chain joins TRBV6-2 or TRBV6-3 to TRBJ2-7, with TRBD1 matching over 9 bases. Germline loops: CDR1 MNHEY, CDR2 SVGEGT. The CDR3 is 14 residues long. V gave up 6 bases and J gave up 3 bases; unmatched junction bases: 6.

This clonotype was recorded a few times. This chain links TRBV27 with TRBJ2-5; D gene uncertain. This CDR3 contains 15 residues. Germline CDR1 MNHEY, CDR2 SMNVEV (reference sequence). Trimming took 6 bases from V and 5 from J, leaving 19 bases between them. CDR3 in amino acids: CASRSAVADYETQYF. The CDR3 nucleotides are TGTGCCAGCAGATCAGCCGTTGCGGATTACGAGACCCAGTACTTC.

The table lists this clonotype with many counts. The CDR3 region has the DNA TGTGCCAGCAGAGTTGCGGGGGAAGGCAATGAGCAGTTCTTC. Translation: CASRVAGEGNEQFF. The chain recombines TRBV6-2 or TRBV6-3 with TRBJ2-1; 7 bases agree with TRBD2. The CDR3 totals 14 residues. The ends lost 6 bases at V and 6 bases at J; junction bases unmatched: 8. Germline-derived CDR1 and CDR2 are MNHEY and SVGEGT.

V is TRBV24-1 and J is TRBJ2-2; TRBD1 might be the D (6 bases). Germline V gene data show CDR1 as KGHDR and CDR2 as SFDVKD. CDR3 length: 15 amino acids. With 4 bases removed from V and 4 bases from J, the gap between germline ends came to 12 bases. In DNA, the CDR3 is TGTGCCACCAGTGACGCAGGGGCTATCACCGGGGAGCTGTTTTTT. It yields the protein CATSDAGAITGELFF.

The rearrangement links TRBV5-1 to TRBJ2-7; 10 positions agree with TRBD1. J gave up 5 bases and V 4 bases, and 12 bases lay outside the gene matches. The CDR3 totals 16 residues. Germline values: CDR1 SGHRS, CDR2 YFSETQ. The CDR3 sequence: CASSPFVGTGVHEQYF. CDR3 coding DNA: TGCGCCAGCAGCCCCTTCGTGGGGACAGGGGTCCACGAGCAGTACTTC.

Remarks on this clonotype: A read error may explain this, as a much larger clone is one base away. The genes are TRBV12-3 or TRBV12-4 and TRBJ2-5, with unresolved D. CDR3 length equals 14 residues. V lost 6 bases to trimming and J lost 1 base, with 12 bases between them. The CDR3 DNA is TGTGCCAGCAGAATGCTGACACTCCAAGAGACCCAGTACTTC. This encodes CASRMLTLQETQYF.

V usage is TRBV18 and J usage is TRBJ2-7; D unclear. The germline V gene has CDR1 KGHSH and CDR2 LQKENI. V was pared by 2 bases and J by 4 bases, with 9 bases between. There are 13 residues in the CDR3. Here the CDR3 DNA reads TGTGCCAGCTCACCATTACGGGCATACGAGCAGTACTTC. Encoded protein: CASSPLRAYEQYF.

The sample holds a few counts of this clonotype. V usage is TRBV7-8 and J usage is TRBJ1-6; perhaps TRBD1 as D (6 bases). Germline assignment: CDR1 SGHVS and CDR2 FQNEAQ. CDR3 length equals 14 residues. V dropped 3 bases and J dropped 7 bases, with 10 bases sitting between them. The CDR3 bases are TGTGCCAGCAGCTTGGGGAGGGGGAATTCACCCCTCCACTTT. Translation gives CASSLGRGNSPLHF.

This clonotype turned up a few times. This chain connects TRBV6-5 to TRBJ1-4, with 8 nucleotides matching TRBD1. This CDR3 is built from 15 residues. CDR1 and CDR2 (germline): MNHEY, SVGAGI. V shed 0 bases and J 6 bases; nucleotides not matched to a gene: 3. CDR3 nucleotides: TGTGCCAGCAGTTACTCGGCAGGGGGCGATGAAAAACTGTTTTTT. It is translated as CASSYSAGGDEKLFF.

This clonotype has only a few counts. This rearrangement joins TRBV3-1 to TRBJ2-5; 9 nucleotides line up with TRBD1. Trimming removed 4 bases from V and 2 bases from J; junction bases left unmatched: 11. Germline V gene lookup returns CDR1 LGHDT and CDR2 YNNKEL (reference sequence). The CDR3 has 17 residues. The DNA for the CDR3 is TGTGCCAGCAGCCCACGACTACAGGGGGCAGGGCAAGAGACCCAGTACTTC. Translated, it gives CASSPRLQGAGQETQYF.

This clonotype was counted a few times. The chain recombines TRBV5-1 with TRBJ2-3, with a weak D call TRBD1 (6 bases). Germline values: CDR1 SGHRS, CDR2 YFSETQ. This CDR3 has 14 residues. V was shortened by 2 bases and J by 1 base, with 8 bases between the two germline ends. The CDR3 here is CASSLQGGTDTQYF. CDR3 DNA: TGCGCCAGCAGCTTACAGGGCGGCACAGATACGCAGTATTTT.

This clonotype was seen a few times. The genes are TRBV20-1 and TRBJ2-1; perhaps TRBD2 as D (5 bases). Trimming took 6 bases from V and 6 from J, leaving 24 bases between them. The CDR3 covers 16 residues. Germline CDR1 reads DFQATT; CDR2 reads SNEGSKA (reference sequence). CDR3 amino acids: CSARRGLPGVRNEQFF. Written as DNA, the CDR3 is TGCAGTGCCCGCCGAGGACTCCCTGGGGTTCGCAATGAGCAGTTCTTC.

This clonotype was observed a handful of times. The V call is TRBV20-1, the J call TRBJ2-4; perhaps TRBD2 as D (6 bases). Germline-derived CDR1 and CDR2 are DFQATT and SNEGSKA (reference sequence). The CDR3 totals 13 residues. Trimming removed 1 base at V and 8 bases at J, with 12 bases between. The CDR3, as DNA: TGCAGTGCTAGAGGACTAGAGGTATACATTCAGTACTTC. It is translated as CSARGLEVYIQYF.

The CDR3 DNA reads TGTGCCACCAGCAGAGCTGGGGTTCTAGAAGGAAACACCATATATTTT. Translating it yields CATSRAGVLEGNTIYF. The chain employs TRBV15 and TRBJ1-3; D unresolved. Germline CDR1 reads LNHNV; CDR2 reads YYDKDF (reference sequence). This CDR3 has 16 residues. Trimming removed 1 base at V and 4 bases at J, with 14 bases between.

The V gene is TRBV20-1, the J gene TRBJ2-7, with 7 positions matching TRBD2. Trimming removed 5 bases from V and 7 bases from J; junction bases left unmatched: 11. The CDR3 extends over 13 amino acids. The germline CDR1 and CDR2 sequences are DFQATT and SNEGSKA (reference sequence). The CDR3 loop reads CSASEIGAGEQYF. The CDR3 DNA reads as TGCAGTGCTTCAGAGATTGGAGCGGGGGAGCAGTACTTC.

The chain joins TRBV4-3 to TRBJ1-5; TRBD1 matches 10 bases. The CDR3 sequence is 14 residues long. With 3 bases clipped from V and 5 bases from J, the junction kept 1 base outside the gene matches. Germline V gene lookup returns CDR1 LGHNA and CDR2 YSLEER. The DNA for the CDR3 is TGCGCCAGCAGCCAGGGGACAGGGGATCAGCCCCAGCATTTT. As protein: CASSQGTGDQPQHF.